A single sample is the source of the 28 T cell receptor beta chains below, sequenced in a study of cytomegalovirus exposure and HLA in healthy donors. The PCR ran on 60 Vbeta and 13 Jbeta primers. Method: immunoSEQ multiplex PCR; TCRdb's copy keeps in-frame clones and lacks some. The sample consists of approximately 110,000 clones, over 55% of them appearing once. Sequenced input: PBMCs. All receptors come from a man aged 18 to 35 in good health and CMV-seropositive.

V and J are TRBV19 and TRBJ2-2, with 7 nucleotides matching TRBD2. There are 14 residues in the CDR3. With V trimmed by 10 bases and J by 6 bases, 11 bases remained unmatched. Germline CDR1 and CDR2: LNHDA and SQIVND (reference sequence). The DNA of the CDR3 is TGTGCCACCGAAGCGGGACCTTTACCCGGGGAGCTGTTTTTT. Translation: CATEAGPLPGELFF.

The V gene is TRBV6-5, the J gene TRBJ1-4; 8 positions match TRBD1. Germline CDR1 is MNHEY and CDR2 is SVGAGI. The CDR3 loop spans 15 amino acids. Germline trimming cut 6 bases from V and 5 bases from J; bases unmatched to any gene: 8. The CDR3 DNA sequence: TGTGCCAGCAGCCGTGGGACAGGCGACAATGAAAAACTGTTTTTT. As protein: CASSRGTGDNEKLFF.

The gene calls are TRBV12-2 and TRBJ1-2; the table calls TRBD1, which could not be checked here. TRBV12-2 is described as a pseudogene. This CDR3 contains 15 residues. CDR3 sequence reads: CASRRLRDSNYGYTF. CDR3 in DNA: TGTGCAAGTCGCCGACTCCGGGACAGCAACTATGGCTACACCTTC.

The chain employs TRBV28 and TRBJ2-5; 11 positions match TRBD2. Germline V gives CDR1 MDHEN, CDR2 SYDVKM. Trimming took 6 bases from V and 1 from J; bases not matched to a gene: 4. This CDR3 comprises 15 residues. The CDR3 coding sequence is TGTGCCAGCAGCGGGACTAGCGGATCCCAAGAGACCCAGTACTTC. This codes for CASSGTSGSQETQYF.

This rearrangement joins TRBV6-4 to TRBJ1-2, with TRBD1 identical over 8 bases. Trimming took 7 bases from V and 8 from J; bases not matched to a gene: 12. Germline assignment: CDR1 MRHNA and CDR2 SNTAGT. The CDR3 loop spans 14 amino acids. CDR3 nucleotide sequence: TGTGCCAGCATTTTCGGGACAGGAGGTTGGGGCTACACCTTC. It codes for CASIFGTGGWGYTF.

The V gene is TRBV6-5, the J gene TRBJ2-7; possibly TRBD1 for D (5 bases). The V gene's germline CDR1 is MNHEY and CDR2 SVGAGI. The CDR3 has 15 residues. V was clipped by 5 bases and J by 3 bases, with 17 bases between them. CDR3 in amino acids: CASSLRVPSRYEQYF. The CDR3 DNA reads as TGTGCCAGCAGTCTCAGGGTCCCATCCCGCTACGAGCAGTACTTC.

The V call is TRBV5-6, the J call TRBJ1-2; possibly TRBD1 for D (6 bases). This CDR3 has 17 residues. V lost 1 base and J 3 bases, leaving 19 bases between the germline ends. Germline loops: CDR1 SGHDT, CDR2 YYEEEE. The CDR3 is CASSLTGGVFTYYGYTF. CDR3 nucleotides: TGTGCCAGCAGCTTGACGGGGGGCGTCTTCACTTACTATGGCTACACCTTC. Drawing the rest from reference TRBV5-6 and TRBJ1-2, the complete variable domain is DAGVTQSPTHLIKTRGQQVTLRCSPKSGHDTVSWYQQALGQGPQFIFQYYEEEERQRGNFPDRFSGHQFPNYSSELNVNALLLGDSALYLCASSLTGGVFTYYGYTFGSGTRLTVV.

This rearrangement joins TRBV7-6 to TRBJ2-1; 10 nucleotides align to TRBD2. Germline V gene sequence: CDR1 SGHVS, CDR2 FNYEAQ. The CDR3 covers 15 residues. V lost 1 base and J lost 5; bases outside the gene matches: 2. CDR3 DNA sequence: TGTGCCAGCAGCTTAGTAACTAGCGGGAACAATGAGCAGTTCTTC. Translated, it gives CASSLVTSGNNEQFF.

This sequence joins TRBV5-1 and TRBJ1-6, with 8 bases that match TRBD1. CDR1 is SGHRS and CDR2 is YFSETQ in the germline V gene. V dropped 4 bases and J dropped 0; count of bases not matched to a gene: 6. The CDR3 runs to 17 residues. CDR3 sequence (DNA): TGCGCCAGCAGCCCAGGGGACAGGAGCTCCTATAATTCACCCCTCCACTTT. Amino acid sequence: CASSPGDRSSYNSPLHF.

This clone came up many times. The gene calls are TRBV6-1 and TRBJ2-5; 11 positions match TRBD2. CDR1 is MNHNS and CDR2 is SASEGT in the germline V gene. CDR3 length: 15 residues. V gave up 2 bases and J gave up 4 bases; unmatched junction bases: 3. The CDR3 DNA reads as TGTGCCAGCAGTGAAATAGCGGGGGGGCCAGAGACCCAGTACTTC. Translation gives CASSEIAGGPETQYF.

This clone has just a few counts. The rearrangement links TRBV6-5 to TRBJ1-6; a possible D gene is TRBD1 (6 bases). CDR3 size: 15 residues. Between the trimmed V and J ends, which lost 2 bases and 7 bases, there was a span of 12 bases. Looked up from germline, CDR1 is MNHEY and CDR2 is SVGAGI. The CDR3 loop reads CASSYQDRLNSPLHF. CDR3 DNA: TGTGCCAGCAGTTACCAGGACAGACTCAATTCACCCCTCCACTTT.

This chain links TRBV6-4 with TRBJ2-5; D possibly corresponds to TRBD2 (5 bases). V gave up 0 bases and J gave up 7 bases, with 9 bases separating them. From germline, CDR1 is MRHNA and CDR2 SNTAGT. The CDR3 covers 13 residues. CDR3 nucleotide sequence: TGTGCCAGCAGTGACTCGGCTGAGGGGACCCAGTACTTC. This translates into CASSDSAEGTQYF.

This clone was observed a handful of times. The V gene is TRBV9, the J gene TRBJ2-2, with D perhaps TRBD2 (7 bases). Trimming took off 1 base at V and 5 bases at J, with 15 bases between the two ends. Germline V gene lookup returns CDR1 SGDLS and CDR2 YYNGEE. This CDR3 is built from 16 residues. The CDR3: CASSVSGGARTGELFF. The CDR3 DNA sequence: TGTGCCAGCAGCGTATCTGGGGGGGCCAGAACCGGGGAGCTGTTTTTT.

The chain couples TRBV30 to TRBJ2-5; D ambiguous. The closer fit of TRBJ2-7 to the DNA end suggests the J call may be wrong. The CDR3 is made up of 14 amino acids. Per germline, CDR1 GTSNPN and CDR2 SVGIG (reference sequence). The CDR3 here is CAWSASGFSYEQYF. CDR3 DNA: TGTGCCTGGAGTGCCTCAGGTTTCTCCTACGAGCAGTACTTC.

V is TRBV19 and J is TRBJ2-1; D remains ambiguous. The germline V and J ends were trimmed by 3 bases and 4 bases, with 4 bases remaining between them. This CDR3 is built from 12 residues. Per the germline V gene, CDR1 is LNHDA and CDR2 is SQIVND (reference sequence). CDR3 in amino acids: CASSISYNEQFF. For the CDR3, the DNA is TGTGCCAGTAGTATCTCGTACAATGAGCAGTTCTTC.

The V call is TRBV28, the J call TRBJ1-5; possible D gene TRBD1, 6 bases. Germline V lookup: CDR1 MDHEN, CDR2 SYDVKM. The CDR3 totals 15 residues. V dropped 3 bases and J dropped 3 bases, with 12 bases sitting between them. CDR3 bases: TGTGCCAGCAGTTTGTTGGGGGCAGACAATCAGCCCCAGCATTTT. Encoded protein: CASSLLGADNQPQHF.

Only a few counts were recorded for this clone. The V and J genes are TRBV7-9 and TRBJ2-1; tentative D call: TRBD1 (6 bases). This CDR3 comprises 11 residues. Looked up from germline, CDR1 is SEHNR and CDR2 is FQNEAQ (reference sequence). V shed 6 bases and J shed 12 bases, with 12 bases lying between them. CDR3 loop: CASRGALAQFF. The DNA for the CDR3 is TGTGCCAGCAGGGGGGCATTGGCGCAGTTCTTC.

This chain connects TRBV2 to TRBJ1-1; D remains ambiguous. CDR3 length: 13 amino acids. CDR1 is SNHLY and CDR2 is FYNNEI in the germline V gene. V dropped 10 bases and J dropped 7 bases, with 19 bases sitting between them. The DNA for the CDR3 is TGTGCCAAAACTCCCCAGTTAAGAGGTGAAGCTTTCTTT. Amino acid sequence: CAKTPQLRGEAFF. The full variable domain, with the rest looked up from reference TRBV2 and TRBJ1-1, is EPEVTQTPSHQVTQMGQEVILRCVPISNHLYFYWYRQILGQKVEFLVSFYNNEISEKSEIFDDQFSVERPDGSNFTLKIRSTKLEDSAMYFCAKTPQLRGEAFFGQGTRLTVV.

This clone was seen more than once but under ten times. The CDR3 coding sequence is TGTGCCAGCAGTTTGGGGGGGAGCCCCAGGGCTTTCTTT. This codes for CASSLGGSPRAFF. V is TRBV2 and J is TRBJ1-1; D may be TRBD1 (5 bases). Looked up from germline, CDR1 is SNHLY and CDR2 is FYNNEI. The CDR3 extends over 13 amino acids. Trimming removed 5 bases from V and 11 bases from J, with 18 bases in between.

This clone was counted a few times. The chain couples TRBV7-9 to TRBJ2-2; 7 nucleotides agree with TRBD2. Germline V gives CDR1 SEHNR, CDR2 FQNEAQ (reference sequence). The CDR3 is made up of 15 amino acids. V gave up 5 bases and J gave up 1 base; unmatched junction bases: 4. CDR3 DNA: TGTGCCAGCAGCCGGACTAGTCAGAACACCGGGGAGCTGTTTTTT. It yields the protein CASSRTSQNTGELFF.

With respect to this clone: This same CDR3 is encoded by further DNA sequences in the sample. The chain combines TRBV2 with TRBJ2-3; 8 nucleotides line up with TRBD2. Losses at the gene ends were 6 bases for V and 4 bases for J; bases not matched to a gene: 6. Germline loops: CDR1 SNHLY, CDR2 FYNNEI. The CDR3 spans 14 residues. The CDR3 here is CASRGGTSADTQYF. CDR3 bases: TGTGCCAGCAGGGGGGGGACTAGTGCAGATACGCAGTATTTT. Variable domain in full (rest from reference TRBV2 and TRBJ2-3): EPEVTQTPSHQVTQMGQEVILRCVPISNHLYFYWYRQILGQKVEFLVSFYNNEISEKSEIFDDQFSVERPDGSNFTLKIRSTKLEDSAMYFCASRGGTSADTQYFGPGTRLTVL.

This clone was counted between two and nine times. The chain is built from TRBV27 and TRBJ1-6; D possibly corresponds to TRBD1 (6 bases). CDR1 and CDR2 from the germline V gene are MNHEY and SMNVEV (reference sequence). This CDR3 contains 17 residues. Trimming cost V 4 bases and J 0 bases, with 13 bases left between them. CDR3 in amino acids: CASSSIQGSSYNSPLHF. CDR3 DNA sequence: TGTGCCAGCAGTTCCATCCAGGGGAGCTCCTATAATTCACCCCTCCACTTT.

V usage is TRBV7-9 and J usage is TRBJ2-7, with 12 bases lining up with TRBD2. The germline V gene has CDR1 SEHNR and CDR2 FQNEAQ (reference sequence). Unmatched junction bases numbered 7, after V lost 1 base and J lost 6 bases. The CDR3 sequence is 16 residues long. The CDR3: CASSLGLPSGGAEQYF. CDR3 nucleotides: TGTGCCAGCAGCTTAGGCCTTCCTAGCGGGGGGGCCGAGCAGTACTTC.

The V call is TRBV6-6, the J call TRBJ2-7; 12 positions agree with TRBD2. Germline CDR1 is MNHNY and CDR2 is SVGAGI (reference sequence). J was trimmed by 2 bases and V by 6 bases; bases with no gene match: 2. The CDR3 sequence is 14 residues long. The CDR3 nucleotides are TGTGCCAGCAGCAGACTAGCGGGGGCCTACGAGCAGTACGTC. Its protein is CASSRLAGAYEQYV.

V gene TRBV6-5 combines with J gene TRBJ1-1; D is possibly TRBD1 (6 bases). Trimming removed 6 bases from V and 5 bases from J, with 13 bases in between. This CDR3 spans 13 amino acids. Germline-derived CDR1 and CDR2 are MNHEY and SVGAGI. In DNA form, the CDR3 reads TGTGCCAGCAGCCACACCAGGGGAACTGAAGCTTTCTTT. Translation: CASSHTRGTEAFF.

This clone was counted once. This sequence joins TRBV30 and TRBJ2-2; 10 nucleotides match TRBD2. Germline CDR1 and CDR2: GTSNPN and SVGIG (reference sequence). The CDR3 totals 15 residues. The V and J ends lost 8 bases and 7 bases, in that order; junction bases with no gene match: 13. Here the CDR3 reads CAGSWTSGQGGELFF. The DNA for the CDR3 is TGTGCCGGAAGTTGGACTAGCGGACAGGGCGGGGAGCTGTTTTTT.

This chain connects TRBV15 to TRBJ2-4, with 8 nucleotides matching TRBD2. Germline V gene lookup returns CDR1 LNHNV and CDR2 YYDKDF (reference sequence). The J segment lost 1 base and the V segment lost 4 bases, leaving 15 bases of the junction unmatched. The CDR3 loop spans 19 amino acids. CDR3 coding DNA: TGTGCCACCAGCACTTCCCGGGGCCGGGGGGGTTTGGCCAAAAACATTCAGTACTTC. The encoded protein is CATSTSRGRGGLAKNIQYF.

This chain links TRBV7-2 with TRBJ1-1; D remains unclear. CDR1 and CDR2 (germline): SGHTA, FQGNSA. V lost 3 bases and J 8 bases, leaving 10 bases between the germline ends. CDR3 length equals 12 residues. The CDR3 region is CASSFFDGEAFF. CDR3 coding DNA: TGTGCCAGCAGCTTCTTCGACGGGGAAGCTTTCTTT.